The present T cell receptor beta chain was sequenced within a study of technical replicates of blood from a handful of donors. Repertoires were generated with immunoSEQ multiplex PCR, while TCRdb's copy carries only in-frame clones and drops some. The table includes around 50,000 clones, 90% to 96% detected once. Sequenced: T cells isolated from PBMCs. The clonotype comes from a human donor in good health.

The DNA of the CDR3 is TGTGCCAGCGGGGGGAGGGCTGCGCGCGAGCAGTTCTTC. The encoded protein is CASGGRAAREQFF. This sequence joins TRBV7-2 and TRBJ2-1, with TRBD2 matching over 7 bases. The V segment lost 8 bases and the J segment 10 bases; nucleotides outside the gene matches: 11. Germline assignment: CDR1 SGHTA and CDR2 FQGNSA. The CDR3 has 13 amino acids.